A selection of T cell receptor beta chains follows, all from one sample in a study of cytomegalovirus exposure and HLA in healthy donors. Repertoires were generated with immunoSEQ multiplex PCR, while TCRdb's copy carries only in-frame clones and drops some. The sample holds approximately 170,000 clones, just under 75% seen once. The sequencing sample was made of PBMCs. The receptor set was obtained from a woman aged 25 to 39 in good health and CMV-seropositive. CDR3s include the opening cysteine and the closing phenylalanine or tryptophan. Size values are once, few and many counts, or a class for expanded clones, and some rows have none.

TRBJ2-2,TRBV12-2,once,CASRLAGTSGSGTGELFF
TRBJ2-1,TRBV6-1,.,CASTDLAYNEQFF
TRBJ2-1,TRBV27,.,CASSDLAIDEQFF
TRBJ2-7,TRBV5-6,.,CASSLGFGTRGEQYF
TRBJ2-2,TRBV6-4,.,CASSGREGTGELFF
TRBJ2-7,TRBV5-1,few,CASSLSRDTSYEQYF
TRBJ1-2,TRBV5-1,.,CASSLKHEAYGYTF
TRBJ1-5,TRBV29-1,.,CSVVPGSNQPQHF
TRBJ2-3,TRBV28,once,CASSLGAGGADTQYF
.,TRBV6-5,once,CASSLGQASFEQYF
TRBJ2-7,TRBV11-2,.,CASSLGTDYEQYF
.,TRBV6-5,.,CASRRLTVDEQYF
TRBJ2-1,TRBV27,once,CASSSEGGSSYNEQFF
TRBJ2-2,TRBV7-6,.,CASSLGSGGSTGELFF
TRBJ2-2,TRBV25-1,.,CASSPTYTGELFF
TRBJ2-1,TRBV10-3,once,CAISQLPGTGINEQFF
TRBJ1-1,TRBV7-9,.,CASSSTNEAFF
TRBJ2-5,TRBV11-3,few,CASSLSREEQETQYF
TRBJ2-7,TRBV19,.,CASSILGQAYEQYF
TRBJ2-1,TRBV15,.,CATSRGRGLANEQFF
TRBJ2-2,TRBV11-2,.,CASSLLDSWNTGELFF
TRBJ2-1,TRBV6-4,.,CASSVKQGARYNEQFF
TRBJ2-7,TRBV6-5,.,CASSYSGTSGGGQYF
TRBJ1-4,TRBV29-1,.,CSVGREKLFF